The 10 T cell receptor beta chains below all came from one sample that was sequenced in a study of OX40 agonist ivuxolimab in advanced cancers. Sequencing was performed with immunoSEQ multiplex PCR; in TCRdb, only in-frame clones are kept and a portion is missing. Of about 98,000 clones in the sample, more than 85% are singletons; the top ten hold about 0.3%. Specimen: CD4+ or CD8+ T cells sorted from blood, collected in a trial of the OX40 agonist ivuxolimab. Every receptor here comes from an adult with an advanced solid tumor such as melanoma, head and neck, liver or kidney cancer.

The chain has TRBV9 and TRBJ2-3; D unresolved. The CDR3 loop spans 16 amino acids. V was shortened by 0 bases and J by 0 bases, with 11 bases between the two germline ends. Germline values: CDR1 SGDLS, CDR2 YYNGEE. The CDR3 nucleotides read TGTGCCAGCAGCGTAGTTGCTAACGGGAGCACAGATACGCAGTATTTT. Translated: CASSVVANGSTDTQYF.

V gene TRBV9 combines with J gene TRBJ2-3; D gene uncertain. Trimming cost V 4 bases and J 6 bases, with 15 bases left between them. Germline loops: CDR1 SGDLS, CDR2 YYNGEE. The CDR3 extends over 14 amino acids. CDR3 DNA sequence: TGTGCCAGCAGCTTCGGGCCACCCGCGGATACGCAGTATTTT. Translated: CASSFGPPADTQYF.

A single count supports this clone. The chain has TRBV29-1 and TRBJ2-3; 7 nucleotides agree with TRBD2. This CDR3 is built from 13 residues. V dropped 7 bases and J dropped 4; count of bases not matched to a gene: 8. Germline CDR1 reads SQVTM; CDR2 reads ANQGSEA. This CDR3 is CSADPGGADTQYF. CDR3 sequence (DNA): TGCAGCGCGGACCCGGGGGGAGCAGATACGCAGTATTTT.

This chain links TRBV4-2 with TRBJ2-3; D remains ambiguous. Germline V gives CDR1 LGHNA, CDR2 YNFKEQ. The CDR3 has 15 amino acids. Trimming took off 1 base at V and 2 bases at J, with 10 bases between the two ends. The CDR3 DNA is TGTGCCAGCAGCCAAGGGCCTCAAATCACAGATACGCAGTATTTT. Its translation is CASSQGPQITDTQYF.

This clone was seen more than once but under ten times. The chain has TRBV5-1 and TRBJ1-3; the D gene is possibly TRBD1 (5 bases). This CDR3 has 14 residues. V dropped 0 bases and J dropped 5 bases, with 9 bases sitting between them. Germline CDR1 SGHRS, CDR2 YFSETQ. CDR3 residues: CASSLGGSRNTIYF. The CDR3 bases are TGCGCCAGCAGCTTGGGGGGGTCGCGAAACACCATATATTTT.

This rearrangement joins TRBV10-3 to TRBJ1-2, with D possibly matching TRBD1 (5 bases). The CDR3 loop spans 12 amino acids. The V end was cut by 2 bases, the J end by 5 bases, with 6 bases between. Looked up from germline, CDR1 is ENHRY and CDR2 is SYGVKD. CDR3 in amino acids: CAISEGAYGYTF. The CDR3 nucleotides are TGTGCCATCAGTGAGGGGGCTTATGGCTACACCTTC.

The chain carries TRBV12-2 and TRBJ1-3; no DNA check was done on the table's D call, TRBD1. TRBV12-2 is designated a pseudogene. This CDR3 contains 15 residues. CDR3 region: CASRLRQWGPVTIYF. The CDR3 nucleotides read TGTGCAAGTCGATTAAGACAGTGGGGCCCAGTCACCATATATTTT.

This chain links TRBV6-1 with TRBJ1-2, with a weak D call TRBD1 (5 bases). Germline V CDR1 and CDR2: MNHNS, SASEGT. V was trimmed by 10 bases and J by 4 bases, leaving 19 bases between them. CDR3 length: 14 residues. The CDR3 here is CATKSGTGFYGYTF. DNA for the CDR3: TGTGCCACTAAGTCGGGGACTGGATTCTATGGCTACACCTTC.

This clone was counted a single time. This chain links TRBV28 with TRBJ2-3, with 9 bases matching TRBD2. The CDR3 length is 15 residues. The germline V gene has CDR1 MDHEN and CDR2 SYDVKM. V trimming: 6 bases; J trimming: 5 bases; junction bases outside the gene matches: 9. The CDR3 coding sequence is TGTGCCAGCAGCCCAATGGGACTAGCTAGAGATACGCAGTATTTT. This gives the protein CASSPMGLARDTQYF.

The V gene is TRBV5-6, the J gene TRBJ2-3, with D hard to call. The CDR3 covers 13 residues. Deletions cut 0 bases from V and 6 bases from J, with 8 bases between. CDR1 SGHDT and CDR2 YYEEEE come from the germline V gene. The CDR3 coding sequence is TGTGCCAGCAGCTTGGCCTTATTGGATACGCAGTATTTT. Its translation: CASSLALLDTQYF.